The 14 T cell receptor beta chains in this list originate from one sample, sequenced in a study of blood T cell repertoires in COVID-19. Profiling relied on immunoSEQ multiplex PCR, and the TCRdb table lists in-frame clones only, not all of them. This table has 150,000 to 200,000 clones, about 86% appearing once. Sequencing was carried out using peripheral blood. The receptors were sampled from a human donor with acute or convalescent COVID-19. The donor label of this sample is uncertain.

This chain joins TRBV7-2 and TRBJ2-3; 8 bases match TRBD2. Germline V gives CDR1 SGHTA, CDR2 FQGNSA. Trimming took 3 bases from V and 2 from J; bases not matched to a gene: 10. The CDR3 has 17 amino acids. This chain's CDR3 is CASSFGGSGGPTDTQYF. The CDR3, as DNA: TGTGCCAGCAGCTTTGGAGGGAGCGGGGGCCCCACAGATACGCAGTATTTT.

This clone appeared a few times. This chain uses TRBV29-1 with TRBJ2-7; TRBD2 matches 7 bases. V trimming: 7 bases; J trimming: 2 bases; junction bases outside the gene matches: 5. CDR3 size: 12 residues. Germline V CDR1 and CDR2: SQVTM, ANQGSEA. CDR3 region: CSASGGTYEQYF. CDR3 DNA sequence: TGCAGCGCTAGCGGCGGAACCTACGAGCAGTACTTC.

The chain carries TRBV2 and TRBJ2-1; 9 bases align to TRBD2. Per the germline V gene, CDR1 is SNHLY and CDR2 is FYNNEI. V lost 5 bases, J lost 7 bases, and 12 bases stayed unmatched. This CDR3 is built from 16 residues. The CDR3 coding sequence is TGTGCCAGCAGTACCCAAGGCAGCGGGGGGTTTAATGAGCAGTTCTTC. It codes for CASSTQGSGGFNEQFF.

The chain joins TRBV5-1 to TRBJ2-3; 7 bases are shared with TRBD2. This CDR3 has 16 amino acids. The V gene end was trimmed by 4 bases and the J gene end by 3 bases; junction bases not matched to a gene: 11. The germline V gene has CDR1 SGHRS and CDR2 YFSETQ. CDR3: CASSPPTSLSTDTQYF. DNA of the CDR3: TGCGCCAGCAGCCCACCGACTAGCCTCTCAACAGATACGCAGTATTTT.

The rearrangement links TRBV7-3 to TRBJ2-2, with D possibly matching TRBD2 (6 bases). Germline loops: CDR1 SGHTA, CDR2 FQGTGA. CDR3 length: 16 amino acids. V was clipped by 3 bases and J by 7 bases, with 18 bases between them. CDR3 region: CASSFHLRGEVGELFF. CDR3 coding DNA: TGTGCCAGCAGCTTCCACCTCCGCGGGGAGGTCGGGGAGCTGTTTTTT.

The chain is built from TRBV3-1 (or the pseudogene TRBV3-2) and TRBJ2-1; no firm D call. This CDR3 contains 16 residues. V was pared by 3 bases and J by 0 bases, with 12 bases between. Looked up from germline, CDR1 is LGHDT and CDR2 is YNNKEL (reference sequence). The CDR3 reads CASSQLAASSYNEQFF. Here the CDR3 DNA reads TGTGCCAGCAGCCAGCTGGCAGCTAGCTCCTACAATGAGCAGTTCTTC.

V gene TRBV5-1 combines with J gene TRBJ2-7; tentative D call: TRBD2 (6 bases). CDR3 size: 15 residues. The germline V and J ends were trimmed by 0 bases and 6 bases, with 16 bases remaining between them. Germline V gene lookup returns CDR1 SGHRS and CDR2 YFSETQ. As DNA, the CDR3 is TGCGCCAGCAGCTTGGCTGCGGGGTCTAAGGGCGAGCAGTACTTC. The encoded protein is CASSLAAGSKGEQYF.

This clone was picked up a small number of times. The CDR3 is CASSLGSSSYNEQFF. In DNA, the CDR3 is TGCGCCAGCAGCTTGGGGTCTAGCTCCTACAATGAGCAGTTCTTC. The chain carries TRBV5-1 and TRBJ2-1; D unresolved. The ends were cut back, 0 bases at V and 0 bases at J, with 7 bases in the middle. CDR1 and CDR2 from the germline V gene are SGHRS and YFSETQ. The CDR3 contains 15 residues.

The rearrangement uses TRBV7-9 and TRBJ2-7, with 8 bases fitting TRBD1. The CDR3 sequence is 13 residues long. Germline V gene lookup returns CDR1 SEHNR and CDR2 FQNEAQ (reference sequence). The trim removed 4 bases at V and 2 bases at J, leaving 1 base unmatched. The CDR3 sequence is CASSWTGTYEQYF. CDR3 DNA sequence: TGTGCCAGCAGCTGGACAGGGACCTACGAGCAGTACTTC.

The CDR3 is CASSPGQGPTDTQYF. The CDR3 coding sequence is TGTGCCAGCAGTCCCGGACAGGGCCCCACAGATACGCAGTATTTT. The V gene is TRBV25-1, the J gene TRBJ2-3; 8 nucleotides agree with TRBD1. Trimming at V came to 5 bases and at J to 2 bases, leaving 6 bases not matched to a gene. Germline CDR1 is MGHDK and CDR2 is SYGVNS. The CDR3 runs 15 residues.

This chain links TRBV2 with TRBJ2-7; 7 nucleotides match TRBD1. J lost 3 bases, V lost 6 bases, and 11 bases had no gene match. Germline CDR1 and CDR2: SNHLY and FYNNEI. This CDR3 region has 15 residues. CDR3 residues: CASSRGQIKYYEQYF. The CDR3 DNA follows: TGTGCCAGCAGCAGGGGACAGATTAAATACTACGAGCAGTACTTC.

CDR3 protein: CASSPGGSKTDEAFF. For the CDR3, the DNA is TGTGCCAGCAGCCCCGGCGGATCTAAGACGGATGAAGCTTTCTTT. The chain links TRBV7-3 to TRBJ1-1; no definite D call. Germline V gene sequence: CDR1 SGHTA, CDR2 FQGTGA. Deletions cut 5 bases from V and 7 bases from J, with 20 bases between. The CDR3 covers 15 residues.

The V gene is TRBV15, the J gene TRBJ2-1; 12 bases map to TRBD2. The CDR3 length is 16 residues. The junction had 11 bases not matched to a gene; V was cut back by 4 bases and J by 10 bases. Germline V gene lookup returns CDR1 LNHNV and CDR2 YYDKDF (reference sequence). CDR3 residues: CATSKALAGGAGEQFF. The CDR3 DNA reads TGTGCCACCAGCAAGGCACTAGCGGGGGGAGCCGGGGAGCAGTTCTTC.

This clone has a single count. The chain joins TRBV5-1 to TRBJ1-6, with no clear D. CDR1 and CDR2 from the germline V gene are SGHRS and YFSETQ. The CDR3 extends over 14 amino acids. V lost 2 bases to trimming and J lost 7 bases, with 10 bases between them. CDR3 nucleotide sequence: TGCGCCAGCAGCTTTCGGTCGGGGAATTCACCCCTCCACTTT. Encoded protein: CASSFRSGNSPLHF. The complete variable domain, with remaining parts taken from reference TRBV5-1 and TRBJ1-6, reads KAGVTQTPRYLIKTRGQQVTLSCSPISGHRSVSWYQQTPGQGLQFLFEYFSETQRNKGNFPGRFSGRQFSNSRSEMNVSTLELGDSALYLCASSFRSGNSPLHFGNGTRLTVT.